The text below deals with one T cell receptor (beta chain). What it recognizes is unknown. The germline gives CDR1 MNHNS, CDR2 SASEGT. V was cut by 6 bases and J by 5 bases, with 16 bases left in between. The CDR3 extends over 14 amino acids. Antigen-specific CD4+ T cell clonotypes were called by their expansion after viral peptide-pool culture in ViraFEST. Following culture for approximately ten days, CD4+ T cells were isolated. PCR showed that the person got SARS-CoV-2 infection at some point between March and December 2020. This sample stems from a study of vaccination effects on CD4 cells after COVID-19. Study-wide points: Vaccine-induced new clones formed most post-vaccine spike-reactive clones in convalescents. Missing from the study were early post-infection timepoints, and its convalescent patients were few.

Using immunoSEQ multiplex PCR, the repertoire was profiled, and TCRdb retains in-frame clones only, with some absent. The data contain about 34,000 clones, around 75% of them singletons. The sequencing here drew on CD4+ T cells from PBMCs cultured with a peptide pool, taken before COVID-19 vaccination. The rearrangement uses TRBV6-1 and TRBJ2-5; tentatively, D is TRBD2 (6 bases). This clonotype originated in a human donor who had a prior SARS-CoV-2 infection. The CDR3 region is CASRDIRAGETQYF. In nucleotides, the CDR3 is TGTGCCAGCAGGGACATTAGGGCGGGGGAGACCCAGTACTTC.